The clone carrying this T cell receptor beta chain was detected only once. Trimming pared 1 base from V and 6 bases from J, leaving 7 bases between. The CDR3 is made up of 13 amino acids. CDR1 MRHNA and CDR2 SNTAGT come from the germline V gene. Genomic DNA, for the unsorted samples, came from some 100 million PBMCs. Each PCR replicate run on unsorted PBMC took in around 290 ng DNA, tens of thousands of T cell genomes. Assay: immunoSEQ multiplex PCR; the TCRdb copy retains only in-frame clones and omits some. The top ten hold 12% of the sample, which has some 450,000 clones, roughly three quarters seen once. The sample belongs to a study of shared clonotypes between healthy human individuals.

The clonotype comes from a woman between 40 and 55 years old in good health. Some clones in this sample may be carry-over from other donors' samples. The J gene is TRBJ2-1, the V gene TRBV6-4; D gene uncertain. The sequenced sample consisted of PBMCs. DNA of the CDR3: TGTGCCAGCAGTGACTTAGGAGTCAATGAGCAGTTCTTC. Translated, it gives CASSDLGVNEQFF.